This TCR beta chain was recorded in a study of cytomegalovirus exposure and HLA in healthy donors. Across the whole study: The same platform used for the 650 to 850 first-cohort repertoires was also used for the 120 or so validation repertoires, as a later analysis reported.

Study-wide results and caveats: In vitro data verified a few CMV-associated chains as specific for CMV antigens.

The CDR3 totals 18 residues. Germline V lookup: CDR1 GTSNPN, CDR2 SVGIG (reference sequence). Trimming took 2 bases from V and 0 from J; bases not matched to a gene: 12. Assay used: immunoSEQ multiplex PCR; TCRdb lists only in-frame clones, some missing. Here the sample spans 110,000 or so clones, more than 90% being singletons. A word on this clone: Its specificity is not known.

V is TRBV30 and J is TRBJ2-4, with 8 bases identical to TRBD1. This TCR was recovered from a woman under 30 in good health and CMV-seronegative. The sample taken for sequencing was PBMCs. The CDR3 region has the DNA TGTGCCTGGAGTCCAAGGACAGGGAGCCCCCTAGCCAAAAACATTCAGTACTTC. Encoded protein: CAWSPRTGSPLAKNIQYF.